This T cell receptor beta chain was sequenced for a study of T cells in Graves' hyperthyroidism and ophthalmopathy. Whole-study results and caveats: Most clonotypes expanded in the thyroid (above 0.001) were also present in blood.

CDR1 is DFQATT, CDR2 SNEGSKA, per germline (reference sequence). Trimming took off 5 bases at V and 5 bases at J, with 16 bases between the two ends. The CDR3 is 13 residues long. This clonotype was recorded many times. Its specificity is unknown. The investigators amplified TCR beta CDR3 regions from RNA transcripts. When the TCR CDR3 underwent first-round RT-PCR, the HTBI primer set was used. TCRdb reprocessed the multiplex PCR reads with MiXCR, giving one entry per CDR3 protein. The sample holds about 380,000 distinct CDR3 sequences, about 18% seen once. The chain recombines TRBV20-1 with TRBJ2-7; D uncertain. The TCR sequence derives from a young man with Graves' ophthalmopathy. Sequencing input: blood. For the CDR3, the DNA is TGCAGTGCTCGGACGCCCTATACGAACGAGCAGTACTTC. It specifies CSARTPYTNEQYF.